This T cell receptor (beta chain) was captured by sequencing in a study of T-cell memory formation after mild COVID-19 (dated by TCRdb to about 2021). Background on the whole study: Most TCR sequence clusters were specific to one of the two donors. The cohort was made up of two young adult volunteers, one female and one male, who were previously healthy. In two donors, T-cell clones that expanded and contracted after mild COVID-19 were followed by sequencing TCRalpha and TCRbeta repertoires longitudinally. What the work shows at the level of the full study, not this receptor alone: Contracting CD4+ clones appeared mostly in the CM and EM memory subsets, whereas CD8+ clones were enriched in EMRA. The second-wave clones that peaked on day 37 were not confirmed to be SARS-CoV-2 specific. The study covered only a couple of mild cases, and larger cohorts including severe cases with pre-infection samples were considered necessary. Some responding clones were detected in pre-infection memory, suggesting pre-existing cross-reactive memory T cells joined the SARS-CoV-2 response. From day 15 to 85, contracting clones showed balanced CD4/CD8 phenotypes, whereas a second wave of clones that expanded from day 15 to 37 leaned towards CD4+.

The run used an Illumina NovaSeq 6000. TCRalpha and TCRbeta cDNA libraries were built by 5'RACE with constant-segment primers, adding sample barcodes and unique molecular identifiers. RNA was extracted from every sample with Trizol reagent. Amplification of the libraries took two PCR steps, and the second step added a second sample barcode plus Illumina TruSeq adapters. Libraries were sequenced on an Illumina NovaSeq with 2 x 150 bp paired-end reads. In the paper's pipeline: With migec v1.2.7, reads were demultiplexed and then collapsed into UMI-guided consensus sequences. Using mixcr v2.1.11, UMI consensuses were aligned to TRA and TRB V and J templates and then assembled into clonotypes. A clonotype was counted as expanded or contracted only if both edgeR and NoisET called the change significant, with noise models trained on biological replicates. For edgeR calls, the thresholds were a false discovery rate-adjusted p below 0.01 and a log2 fold-change of 1. As an exploratory analysis of dynamics, PCA with hierarchical clustering was applied to max-normalized trajectories of the 1000 most abundant clonotypes. Separately sequenced CD4+ and CD8+ repertoires were used to assign the CD4 or CD8 phenotype of responding clones. TCRdb reprocessed the public reads (quality trimming at Q25 with fastp, clone calling with MiXCR) and kept in-frame beta chains. CDR3 protein duplicates are merged, each entry listing the most common genes and DNA. The V and J calls and clone size are TCRdb's, not the authors'. This sample comprises 200,000 or so distinct CDR3 sequences, 15% to 20% of them detected only once. Clones ranked in the top ten supply 2.4% of the sample.

In the case of this clonotype: It has no known antigen specificity. Base-call qualities are not available, and no considerably larger clone is one nucleotide away.

PBMCs were isolated by Ficoll-Paque density gradient centrifugation. Sequenced input: PBMCs or a T cell subset sorted from them (not recorded which). The sequence was obtained from an adult woman who had mild COVID-19 (a few samples of this study predate the infection). The sample titles of this study are shuffled in the database, so cell type and time point are left out; the donor was told from shared clones.

The CDR3 region: CASSHQTGGPTEAFF. The sequence in DNA is TGTGCCAGCAGCCACCAGACAGGGGGCCCGACTGAAGCTTTCTTT. This sequence uses TRBV6-2 or TRBV6-3 and TRBJ1-1; 10 central nucleotides agree with TRBD1. CDR1 and CDR2, looked up from the germline V gene, are MNHEY and SVGEGT. Spanning cysteine to phenylalanine, the CDR3 consists of 15 amino acids. The CDR3 DNA has 45 bases and is translated from base 1. The germline V end is reduced by 6 bases and the J end by 5 bases; junction bases left unmatched: 9.